This T cell receptor (beta chain) was sequenced in a study of cytomegalovirus exposure and HLA in healthy donors. Study-wide results and limits: Some public TCRs appeared in many individuals, while most sequences were rare. V- and J-gene trimming in TCR beta was tied to a missense DCLRE1C variant by an analysis performed later.

The PCR was carried out with 60 Vbeta primers and 13 Jbeta primers. Data came from immunoSEQ multiplex PCR; TCRdb stores just in-frame clones and leaves some out. Of around 190,000 clones in the sample, about 80% were seen once. On this clone: Its antigen is as yet unknown.

Germline CDR1 is SGHRS and CDR2 is YFSETQ. V dropped 4 bases and J dropped 5; count of bases not matched to a gene: 11. The CDR3 runs to 16 residues. The sequencing input was PBMCs. The clonotype was recovered from a middle-aged man in good health and CMV-seropositive. The V gene is TRBV5-1, the J gene TRBJ2-5, with TRBD1 matching over 10 bases. The CDR3 loop is CASSPPGTGVRETQYF. CDR3 coding DNA: TGCGCCAGCAGCCCCCCCGGGACAGGGGTGCGTGAGACCCAGTACTTC.